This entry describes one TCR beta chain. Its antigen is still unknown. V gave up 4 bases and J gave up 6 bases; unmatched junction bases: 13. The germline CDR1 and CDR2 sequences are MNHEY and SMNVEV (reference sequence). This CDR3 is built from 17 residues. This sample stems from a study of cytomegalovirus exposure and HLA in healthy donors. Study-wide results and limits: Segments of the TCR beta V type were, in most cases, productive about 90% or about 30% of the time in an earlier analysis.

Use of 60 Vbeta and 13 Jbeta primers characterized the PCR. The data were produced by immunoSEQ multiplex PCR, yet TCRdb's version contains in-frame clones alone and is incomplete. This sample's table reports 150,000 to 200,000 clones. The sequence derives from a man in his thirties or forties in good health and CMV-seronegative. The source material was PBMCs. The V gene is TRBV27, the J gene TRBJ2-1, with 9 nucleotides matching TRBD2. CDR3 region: CASSSPFSGSLLNEQFF. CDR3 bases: TGTGCCAGCAGTTCTCCCTTTAGCGGGAGTCTCCTCAATGAGCAGTTCTTC.